The source of this T cell receptor (beta chain) is a study of blood T cells in healthy people across ages. Germline-derived CDR1 and CDR2 are WNHNN and SYGVQD (reference sequence). V shed 6 bases, J shed 1 base, and the junction held 4 bases outside the gene matches. This CDR3 is built from 15 residues. Primed by a sample-barcoded 5' primer and a J-beta primer mix, a second PCR proceeded for about 6 to 11 cycles. Via MiXCR, TCRdb re-called the 5' RACE reads, giving one row per CDR3 protein. The table has roughly 900,000 distinct CDR3 sequences, less than 35% seen once. This clonotype was observed many times. Donor samples were obtained from healthy Caucasian individuals from Russia, aged roughly 6 to 95.

This chain links TRBV10-1 with TRBJ2-3; 10 bases line up with TRBD2. Sequenced material: blood. This receptor was obtained from a woman older than 75 in good health. The CDR3 nucleotides are TGCGCCAGCAGCACCGGGACTAGCGGCACAGATACGCAGTATTTT. Protein: CASSTGTSGTDTQYF.